This T cell receptor beta chain was recorded in a study of T cell repertoires in cytomegalovirus infection. In this sample, this clonotype turned up once. The antigen is not known. J lost 11 bases, V lost 6 bases, and 10 bases had no gene match. The CDR3 consists of 13 residues. The germline CDR1 and CDR2 sequences are SNHLY and FYNNEI. In TCRdb, the reads were re-called with MiXCR into one record per CDR3 protein. The sample lists approximately 590,000 distinct CDR3 sequences; roughly 43% were seen once. This specimen consisted of cultured PBMCs, obtained from culture after CMV antigen stimulation. The chain is built from TRBV2 and TRBJ1-5; the match to TRBD1 covers 7 bases. The receptor's source is a human donor in good health (CMV status not recorded). Some clones in this sample may be carry-over from other donors' samples. CDR3 DNA: TGTGCCAGCAGCCCTAGGGGGCTGGTCACCCAGCATTTT. Encoded protein: CASSPRGLVTQHF. The whole variable domain, remainder taken from reference TRBV2 and TRBJ1-5, is EPEVTQTPSHQVTQMGQEVILRCVPISNHLYFYWYRQILGQKVEFLVSFYNNEISEKSEIFDDQFSVERPDGSNFTLKIRSTKLEDSAMYFCASSPRGLVTQHFGDGTRLSIL.